This TCR beta chain is from a study of OX40 agonist ivuxolimab in advanced cancers. Worth noting for this clone: Its antigen is not identified.

The V gene's germline CDR1 is MRHNA and CDR2 SNTAGT. The CDR3 runs 14 residues. The V end lost 8 bases, the J end lost 2 bases, and 10 bases lay between the germline ends. TCRdb's copy holds only in-frame clones and misses some; the assay was immunoSEQ multiplex PCR. The profile shows around 76,000 clones, approximately 85% of them singletons. Findings and caveats of the study: The antigens recognized by the expanded peripheral T cells, that is their antigen specificity, were not determined.

Source: CD4+ or CD8+ T cells sorted from blood, taken in a trial of the OX40 agonist ivuxolimab. The chain links TRBV6-4 to TRBJ2-6; no clear D. The receptor comes from an adult with an advanced solid tumor such as melanoma, head and neck, liver or kidney cancer. The CDR3 reads CASRSDPGANVLTF. The CDR3 bases are TGTGCCAGCCGCAGCGACCCTGGGGCCAACGTCCTGACTTTC.